Listed below are T cell receptor beta chains from one sample, sequenced in a study of shared clonotypes between healthy human individuals. Clones were sequenced by immunoSEQ multiplex PCR, and TCRdb holds only the in-frame ones, with some missing. The table lists around 1.4 million clones, around 98.5% of them singletons. The sample consisted of naive CD4+ T cells sorted from blood. The receptors shown here come from a man aged 25 to 45 in good health. CDR3s include the opening cysteine and the closing phenylalanine or tryptophan. A D gene is named only where the DNA matches it firmly.

cdr3_aa v_call d_call
CASSSPPYEQYF TRBV2 .
CAWSVENRGPLGYTF TRBV30 TRBD1
CASSLPGQLFF TRBV18 .
CASSDPGLLSGEQYF TRBV5-4 .
CASSDRERGTSGYTF TRBV7-2 .
CASSPLAGRHEQYF TRBV28 TRBD2
CAISESRISANEKLFF TRBV10-3 .
CASSVLAGDYGYTF TRBV9 .
CASSYGSTNYGYTF TRBV6-5 .
CASSLVEETQYF TRBV7-2 .
CASMAGNYGYTF TRBV6-1 .
CASSLISGELFF TRBV5-6 .
CASSSAGGITGELFF TRBV6-5 TRBD1
CASSLSVYGRGGETQYF TRBV27 .
CASSKTGAQNIQYF TRBV19 TRBD1
CASTAKGYEQYF TRBV6-5 .
CASSPDPGNGEKLFF TRBV18 .
CASTTSRPRGTDTQYF TRBV2 .
CASSPRHGTTSYEQYF TRBV4-1 .
CASSSSPGEKLFF TRBV7-8 .
CSIAERGGGTQYF TRBV29-1 TRBD2
CASSPQGLVIYEQYF TRBV18 TRBD2